These 17 T cell receptor beta chains came from one sample sequenced in a study of shared clonotypes between healthy human individuals. This table comes from immunoSEQ multiplex PCR, and its TCRdb copy is limited to in-frame clones, with some not included. The sample yields 110,000 or so clones, under 70% seen once. Sample: memory CD8+ T cells sorted from blood. The sample's subset: CD45RO+ cells pooled with CCR7-negative TemRA cells. The receptors here all came from a woman in her twenties or thirties in good health.

The genes are TRBV18 and TRBJ2-7, with no clear D. The length of the CDR3 is 12 residues. The V gene's germline CDR1 is KGHSH and CDR2 LQKENI. The V gene lost 6 bases and the J gene lost 0 bases, with 6 bases spanning the gap. CDR3 in amino acids: CASSPSSYEQYF. DNA of the CDR3: TGTGCCAGCTCCCCCAGCTCCTACGAGCAGTACTTC.

The chain joins TRBV5-1 to TRBJ2-3, with a weak D call TRBD2 (6 bases). The CDR3 is 16 amino acids. V gave up 2 bases and J gave up 4 bases, with 17 bases separating them. In germline, CDR1 is SGHRS, CDR2 YFSETQ. CDR3 in amino acids: CASSFQRASPSDTQYF. The CDR3 coding sequence is TGCGCCAGCAGCTTCCAGCGGGCGAGCCCCTCAGATACGCAGTATTTT.

Concerning this clone: Its ends do not fully match the called genes, so a read error is possible. The CDR3 coding sequence is TGTGCCAGCAGTTACGGCCTCTTTGGCGAGCAGTACTTC. Translated: CASSYGLFGEQYF. The genes are TRBV10-3 and TRBJ2-7; no clear D. The CDR3 has 13 amino acids. The germline V gene encodes CDR1 ENHRY and CDR2 SYGVKD.

The chain carries TRBV5-1 and TRBJ2-7; 9 bases fit TRBD1. The germline V gene encodes CDR1 SGHRS and CDR2 YFSETQ. This CDR3 comprises 14 residues. V lost 4 bases, J lost 6 bases, and 8 bases stayed unmatched. DNA for the CDR3: TGCGCCAGCAGCCCTGGGACAGGGTCCCTCGAGCAGTACTTC. The encoded protein is CASSPGTGSLEQYF.

The genes are TRBV30 and TRBJ2-3, with 11 bases fitting TRBD2. Germline V gene data show CDR1 as GTSNPN and CDR2 as SVGIG (reference sequence). The V gene end was trimmed by 1 base and the J gene end by 6 bases; junction bases not matched to a gene: 6. The CDR3 spans 15 residues. The CDR3 loop reads CAWSDSGRARDTQYF. CDR3 sequence (DNA): TGTGCCTGGAGTGATAGCGGGAGGGCCAGGGATACGCAGTATTTT.

The genes are TRBV28 and TRBJ1-1; D is perhaps TRBD1 (6 bases). The CDR3 is 12 amino acids. V was pared by 9 bases and J by 4 bases, with 12 bases between. Germline CDR1 MDHEN, CDR2 SYDVKM. In nucleotides, the CDR3 is TGTGCCAGTCAAGGGGGACTCACTGAAGCTTTCTTT. Translated, it gives CASQGGLTEAFF.

V is TRBV29-1 and J is TRBJ2-1; the D gene is possibly TRBD1 (5 bases). Trimming took off 4 bases at V and 5 bases at J, with 12 bases between the two ends. The CDR3 covers 13 residues. Looked up from germline, CDR1 is SQVTM and CDR2 is ANQGSEA. CDR3 DNA: TGCAGCGTTGGAGAACAGGACAACAATGAGCAGTTCTTC. This gives the protein CSVGEQDNNEQFF.

This CDR3 reads CASSATKAIFGEQYF. The CDR3 DNA reads as TGTGCCAGCAGCGCTACGAAGGCCATTTTCGGCGAGCAGTACTTC. This chain uses TRBV27 with TRBJ2-7; D is uncertain. From germline, CDR1 is MNHEY and CDR2 SMNVEV (reference sequence). The CDR3 loop spans 15 amino acids. Trimming removed 6 bases from V and 6 bases from J, with 21 bases in between.

The genes are TRBV15 and TRBJ2-5; 15 bases are a match to TRBD2. The J segment lost 2 bases and the V segment lost 1 base, leaving 5 bases of the junction unmatched. Germline V gene sequence: CDR1 LNHNV, CDR2 YYDKDF (reference sequence). The CDR3 length is 18 residues. This CDR3 is CATSRAGLAGGPQETQYF. The CDR3 region has the DNA TGTGCCACCAGCAGAGCAGGACTAGCGGGAGGGCCGCAAGAGACCCAGTACTTC. The variable domain in full, with the rest retrieved from reference TRBV15 and TRBJ2-5, is DAMVIQNPRYQVTQFGKPVTLSCSQTLNHNVMYWYQQKSSQAPKLLFHYYDKDFNNEADTPDNFQSRRPNTSFCFLDIRSPGLGDTAMYLCATSRAGLAGGPQETQYFGPGTRLLVL.

The chain joins TRBV11-2 to TRBJ2-1, with 7 bases that match TRBD2. CDR1 and CDR2 (germline): SGHAT, FQNNGV. The ends lost 5 bases at V and 5 bases at J; junction bases unmatched: 21. This CDR3 has 19 amino acids. The CDR3 DNA reads TGTGCCAGCAGCGTAGGACCGACGGGACGGGAGGTAGGTAACAATGAGCAGTTCTTC. Translating it yields CASSVGPTGREVGNNEQFF.

About this clone itself: Other DNA sequences of this sample code for an identical CDR3. This chain links TRBV7-6 with TRBJ2-1; 9 bases align to TRBD2. CDR1 and CDR2 (germline): SGHVS, FNYEAQ. The CDR3 covers 17 residues. V lost 1 base to trimming and J lost 0 bases; unmatched junction nucleotides: 4. The CDR3 loop reads CASSLVVSGSSYNEQFF. The CDR3 DNA is TGTGCCAGCAGCTTAGTCGTTAGCGGGAGCTCCTACAATGAGCAGTTCTTC.

This clone was detected many times. J is TRBJ2-3 and V is TRBV5-1, with TRBD2 matching 10 bases. V gave up 4 bases and J gave up 0 bases; unmatched junction bases: 5. The CDR3 extends over 16 amino acids. Looked up from germline, CDR1 is SGHRS and CDR2 is YFSETQ. DNA for the CDR3: TGCGCCAGCAGCCGCGCTAGCGGGAGTAGCACAGATACGCAGTATTTT. Residues: CASSRASGSSTDTQYF.

This clone was observed a handful of times. The V and J genes are TRBV6-1 and TRBJ2-3, with 7 bases fitting TRBD2. Trimming at V came to 11 bases and at J to 8 bases, leaving 7 bases not matched to a gene. The CDR3 runs 11 residues. Germline-derived CDR1 and CDR2 are MNHNS and SASEGT. CDR3 protein: CARFTGGTQYF. The DNA of the CDR3 is TGTGCCCGCTTTACGGGGGGTACGCAGTATTTT.

The chain joins TRBV5-1 to TRBJ2-7; 9 bases map to TRBD2. The CDR3 is 17 amino acids. The V gene end was trimmed by 4 bases and the J gene end by 5 bases; junction bases not matched to a gene: 16. The germline CDR1 and CDR2 sequences are SGHRS and YFSETQ. This CDR3 is CASSPWASGNVRDEQYF. The CDR3 coding sequence is TGCGCCAGCAGCCCCTGGGCTAGCGGGAACGTCAGGGACGAGCAGTACTTC.

In the case of this clone: Other DNA sequences within the sample encode an identical CDR3. This chain uses TRBV28 with TRBJ2-7; perhaps TRBD1 as D (6 bases). The CDR3 totals 11 residues. Trimming took off 5 bases at V and 7 bases at J, with 9 bases between the two ends. The V gene's germline CDR1 is MDHEN and CDR2 SYDVKM. This chain's CDR3 is CASSIDREQYF. CDR3 sequence (DNA): TGTGCCAGCAGTATCGACAGGGAGCAGTACTTC.

The chain has TRBV6-4 and TRBJ2-3; 10 nucleotides align to TRBD2. The V segment lost 5 bases and the J segment 1 base; nucleotides outside the gene matches: 6. Germline CDR1 reads MRHNA; CDR2 reads SNTAGT. The CDR3 loop spans 16 amino acids. The CDR3 nucleotides read TGTGCCAGCAGTTCTAGCGGGAGACAGGGCACAGATACGCAGTATTTT. Translated: CASSSSGRQGTDTQYF.

With respect to this clone: This CDR3 is also generated by other DNA sequences in the sample. V and J are TRBV6-5 and TRBJ2-2; the D is unclear. Trimming took 2 bases from V and 6 from J, leaving 4 bases between them. Looked up from germline, CDR1 is MNHEY and CDR2 is SVGAGI. This CDR3 region has 12 residues. CDR3 nucleotide sequence: TGTGCCAGCAGTTACGGTTCCGGGGAGCTGTTTTTT. Protein sequence: CASSYGSGELFF.